This T cell receptor beta chain was sequenced for a study of blood T cells in healthy people across ages. As to this clonotype: Just one base apart from a much larger clone, this may be a read error.

Using a J-beta primer mix together with a sample-barcoded 5' primer, a second PCR was run for roughly 7 to 11 cycles. No fewer than 2.5 million CDR3-containing paired-end reads came from each sample. Each CDR3 protein is one row after TCRdb ran MiXCR on the 5' RACE reads. The top ten clones hold approximately 20% of a sample with 920,000 or so distinct CDR3 sequences, 40% to 55% of them seen once. The CDR3 runs 14 residues. Germline CDR1 SQVTM, CDR2 ANQGSEA. Deletions cut 3 bases from V and 13 bases from J, with 22 bases between. Each donor's blood draw was 7.5 to 10 milliliters of peripheral blood. The rearrangement joins TRBV29-1 to TRBJ2-1; D unresolved. This TCR was recovered from an older woman in good health. Material for sequencing was blood. CDR3: CSVDLGLAGETQFF. CDR3 in DNA: TGCAGCGTTGATTTGGGTCTGGCCGGTGAGACCCAGTTCTTC.